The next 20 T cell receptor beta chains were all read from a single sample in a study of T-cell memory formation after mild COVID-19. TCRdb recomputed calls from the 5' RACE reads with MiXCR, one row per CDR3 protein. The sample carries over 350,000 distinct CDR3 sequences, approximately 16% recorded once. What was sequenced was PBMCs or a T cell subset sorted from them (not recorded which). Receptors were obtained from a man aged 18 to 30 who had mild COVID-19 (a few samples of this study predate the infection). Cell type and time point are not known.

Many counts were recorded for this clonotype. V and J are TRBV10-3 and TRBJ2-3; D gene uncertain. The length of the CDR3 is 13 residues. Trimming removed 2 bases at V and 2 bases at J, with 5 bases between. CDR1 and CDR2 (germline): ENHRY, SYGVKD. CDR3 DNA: TGTGCCATCAGTGAGGACTCCACAGATACGCAGTATTTT. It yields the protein CAISEDSTDTQYF.

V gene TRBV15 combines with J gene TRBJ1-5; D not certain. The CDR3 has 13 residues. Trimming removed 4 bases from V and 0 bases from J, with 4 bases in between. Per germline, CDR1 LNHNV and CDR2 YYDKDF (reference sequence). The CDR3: CATSIDSNQPQHF. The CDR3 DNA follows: TGTGCCACCAGCATTGATAGCAATCAGCCCCAGCATTTT.

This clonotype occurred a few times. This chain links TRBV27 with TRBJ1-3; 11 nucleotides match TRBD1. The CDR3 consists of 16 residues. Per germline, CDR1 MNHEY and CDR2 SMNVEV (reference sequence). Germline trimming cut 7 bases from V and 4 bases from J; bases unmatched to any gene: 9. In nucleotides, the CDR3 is TGTGCCAGCAAGCCCGGACAGGGGGCGAGAGGAAACACCATATATTTT. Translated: CASKPGQGARGNTIYF.

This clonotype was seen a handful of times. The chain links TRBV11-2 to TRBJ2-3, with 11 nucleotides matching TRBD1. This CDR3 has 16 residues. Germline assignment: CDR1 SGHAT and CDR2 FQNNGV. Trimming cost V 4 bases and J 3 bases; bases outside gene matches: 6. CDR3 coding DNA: TGTGCCAGCAGCTCGGGCCGGGACAGGGGGACAGATACGCAGTATTTT. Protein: CASSSGRDRGTDTQYF. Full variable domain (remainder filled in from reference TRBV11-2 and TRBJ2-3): EAGVAQSPRYKIIEKRQSVAFWCNPISGHATLYWYQQILGQGPKLLIQFQNNGVVDDSQLPKDRFSAERLKGVDSTLKIQPAKLEDSAVYLCASSSGRDRGTDTQYFGPGTRLTVL.

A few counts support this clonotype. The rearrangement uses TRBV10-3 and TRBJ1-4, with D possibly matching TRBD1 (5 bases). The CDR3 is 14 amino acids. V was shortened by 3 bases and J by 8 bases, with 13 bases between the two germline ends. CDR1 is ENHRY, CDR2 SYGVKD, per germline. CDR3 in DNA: TGTGCCATCAGTGACGGCAGGGCCCCGGAAAAACTGTTTTTT. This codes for CAISDGRAPEKLFF.

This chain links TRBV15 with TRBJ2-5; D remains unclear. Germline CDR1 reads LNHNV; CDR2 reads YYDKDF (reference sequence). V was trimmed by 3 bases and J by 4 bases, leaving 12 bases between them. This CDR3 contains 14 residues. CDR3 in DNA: TGTGCCACCAGCAGGTCTCTGGGCTCAGAGACCCAGTACTTC. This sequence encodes CATSRSLGSETQYF.

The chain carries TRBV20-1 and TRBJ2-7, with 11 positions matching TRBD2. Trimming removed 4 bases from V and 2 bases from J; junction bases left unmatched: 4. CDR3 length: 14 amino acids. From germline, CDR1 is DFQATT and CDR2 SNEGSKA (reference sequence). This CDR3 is CSAKTSGVTYEQYF. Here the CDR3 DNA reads TGCAGTGCTAAGACTAGCGGGGTTACCTACGAGCAGTACTTC.

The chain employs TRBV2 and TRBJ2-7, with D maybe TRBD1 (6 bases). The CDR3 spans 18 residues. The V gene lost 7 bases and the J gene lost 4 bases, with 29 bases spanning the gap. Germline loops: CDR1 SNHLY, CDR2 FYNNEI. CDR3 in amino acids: CASTIGGNRAPDSYEQYV. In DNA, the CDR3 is TGTGCCAGCACCATTGGAGGTAACAGGGCCCCCGACTCTTACGAGCAGTACGTC.

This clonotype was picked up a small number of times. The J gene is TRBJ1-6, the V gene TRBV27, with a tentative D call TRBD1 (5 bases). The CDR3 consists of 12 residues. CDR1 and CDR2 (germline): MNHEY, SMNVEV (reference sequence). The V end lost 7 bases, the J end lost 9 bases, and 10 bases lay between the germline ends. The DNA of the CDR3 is TGTGCCAGCACCTCAGGGTTTTCACCCCTCCACTTT. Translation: CASTSGFSPLHF.

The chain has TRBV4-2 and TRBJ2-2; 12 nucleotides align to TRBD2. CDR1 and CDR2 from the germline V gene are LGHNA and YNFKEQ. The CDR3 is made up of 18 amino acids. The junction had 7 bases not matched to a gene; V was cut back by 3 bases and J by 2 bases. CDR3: CASSQATSGGVNTGELFF. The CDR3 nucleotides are TGTGCCAGCAGCCAGGCGACTAGCGGGGGCGTTAACACCGGGGAGCTGTTTTTT.

CDR3 bases: TGTGCCAGTAGTAAAAACCATGACAGCGCCCGCTATGGCTACACCTTC. Protein: CASSKNHDSARYGYTF. This rearrangement joins TRBV19 to TRBJ1-2; possible D gene TRBD1, 5 bases. The CDR3 is 16 amino acids. V was cut by 4 bases and J by 4 bases, with 19 bases left in between. Per the germline V gene, CDR1 is LNHDA and CDR2 is SQIVND (reference sequence). The full variable domain, with the rest looked up from reference TRBV19 and TRBJ1-2, is DGGITQSPKYLFRKEGQNVTLSCEQNLNHDAMYWYRQDPGQGLRLIYYSQIVNDFQKGDIAEGYSVSREKKESFPLTVTSAQKNPTAFYLCASSKNHDSARYGYTFGSGTRLTVV.

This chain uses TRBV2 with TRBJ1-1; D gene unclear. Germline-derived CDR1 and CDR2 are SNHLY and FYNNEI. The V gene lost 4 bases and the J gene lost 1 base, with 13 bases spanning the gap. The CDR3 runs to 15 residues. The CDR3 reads CASSVRFYQNTEAFF. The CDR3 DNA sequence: TGTGCCAGCAGTGTACGGTTTTATCAGAACACTGAAGCTTTCTTT.

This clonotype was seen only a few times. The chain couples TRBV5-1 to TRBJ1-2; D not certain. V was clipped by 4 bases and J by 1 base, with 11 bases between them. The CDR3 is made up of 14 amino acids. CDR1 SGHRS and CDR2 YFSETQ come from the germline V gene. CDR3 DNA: TGCGCCAGCAGCGTCCAAGGATTTAACTATGGCTACACCTTC. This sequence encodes CASSVQGFNYGYTF.

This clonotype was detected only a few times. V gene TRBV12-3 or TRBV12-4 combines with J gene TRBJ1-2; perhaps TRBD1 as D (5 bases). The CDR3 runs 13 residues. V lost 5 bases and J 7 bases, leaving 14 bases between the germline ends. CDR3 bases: TGTGCCAGCAGTATCCCGGGAGGGACTGGCTACACCTTC. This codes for CASSIPGGTGYTF.

CDR3 sequence: CASSLRGRYEAFF. The CDR3 coding sequence is TGTGCCAGCAGCTTACGGGGTCGGTATGAAGCTTTCTTT. The chain employs TRBV7-2 and TRBJ1-1; D ambiguous. The V end lost 2 bases, the J end lost 7 bases, and 11 bases lay between the germline ends. The CDR3 runs 13 residues. Germline assignment: CDR1 SGHTA and CDR2 FQGNSA.

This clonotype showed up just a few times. CDR3 loop: CATSRGQGADEQYF. CDR3 DNA sequence: TGTGCCACCAGTAGGGGACAGGGGGCCGACGAGCAGTACTTC. V usage is TRBV24-1 and J usage is TRBJ2-7; 12 bases agree with TRBD1. Losses at the gene ends were 6 bases for V and 5 bases for J; bases not matched to a gene: 4. From germline, CDR1 is KGHDR and CDR2 SFDVKD. This CDR3 contains 14 residues.

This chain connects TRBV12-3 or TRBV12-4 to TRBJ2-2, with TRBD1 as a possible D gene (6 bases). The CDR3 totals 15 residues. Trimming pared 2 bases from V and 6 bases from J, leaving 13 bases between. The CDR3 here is CASSLRAQGPGELFF. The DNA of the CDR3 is TGTGCCAGCAGTTTACGTGCGCAGGGGCCCGGGGAGCTGTTTTTT.

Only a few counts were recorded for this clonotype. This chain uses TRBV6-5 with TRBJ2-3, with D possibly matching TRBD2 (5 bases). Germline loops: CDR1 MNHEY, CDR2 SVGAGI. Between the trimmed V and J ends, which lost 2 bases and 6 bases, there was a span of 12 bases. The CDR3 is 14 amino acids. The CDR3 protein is CASSYRASFDTQYF. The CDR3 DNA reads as TGTGCCAGCAGTTACCGGGCTAGCTTCGATACGCAGTATTTT.

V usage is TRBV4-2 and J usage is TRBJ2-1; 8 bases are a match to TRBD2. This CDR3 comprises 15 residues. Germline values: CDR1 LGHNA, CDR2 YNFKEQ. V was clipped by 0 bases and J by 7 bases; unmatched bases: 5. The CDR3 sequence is CASSQERGARNEQFF. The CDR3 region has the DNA TGTGCCAGCAGCCAAGAGCGGGGGGCTCGTAATGAGCAGTTCTTC.

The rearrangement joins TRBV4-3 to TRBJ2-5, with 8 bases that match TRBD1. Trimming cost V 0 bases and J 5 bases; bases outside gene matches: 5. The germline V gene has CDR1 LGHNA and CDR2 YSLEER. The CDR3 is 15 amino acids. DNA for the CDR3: TGCGCCAGCAGCCAAGACAGGGGGCTAGGGGAGACCCAGTACTTC. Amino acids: CASSQDRGLGETQYF.